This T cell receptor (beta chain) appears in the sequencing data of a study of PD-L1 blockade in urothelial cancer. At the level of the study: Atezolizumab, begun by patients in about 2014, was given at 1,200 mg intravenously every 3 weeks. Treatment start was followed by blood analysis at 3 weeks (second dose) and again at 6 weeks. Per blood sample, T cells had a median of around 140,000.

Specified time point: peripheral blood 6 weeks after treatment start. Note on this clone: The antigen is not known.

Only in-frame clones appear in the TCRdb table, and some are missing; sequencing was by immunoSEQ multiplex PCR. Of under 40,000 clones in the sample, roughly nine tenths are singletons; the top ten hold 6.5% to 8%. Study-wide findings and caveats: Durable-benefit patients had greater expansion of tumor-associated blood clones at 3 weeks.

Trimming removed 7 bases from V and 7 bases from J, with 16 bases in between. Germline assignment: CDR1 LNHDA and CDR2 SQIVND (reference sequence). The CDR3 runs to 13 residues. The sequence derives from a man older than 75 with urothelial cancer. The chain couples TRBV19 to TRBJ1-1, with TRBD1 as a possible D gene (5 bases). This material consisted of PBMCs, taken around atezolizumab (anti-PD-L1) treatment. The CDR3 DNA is TGTGCCAGTAAAGTCCTAGGGCAGGGTGAAGCTTTCTTT. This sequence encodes CASKVLGQGEAFF.